A selection of T cell receptor beta chains follows, all from one sample in a study of shared clonotypes between healthy human individuals. The method was immunoSEQ multiplex PCR; TCRdb's version includes in-frame clones alone and lacks a portion of them. The sample has under 600,000 clones, about 96% seen once. The sequencing sample was made of naive CD4+ T cells sorted from blood. All receptors come from a woman in her twenties or thirties in good health. Each CDR3 is given with its conserved first and last residue. D genes are given only for firm matches. Only part of the rows carry a size: once, few, many, or a class if the clone is expanded.

v_call: TRBV4-1
d_call: NA
j_call: TRBJ2-7
clone_size: NA
cdr3_nt: TGCGCCAGCAGCCAAGTTTCGGCCAGCAACTACGAGCAGTACTTC
cdr3_aa: CASSQVSASNYEQYF

v_call: TRBV6-1
d_call: NA
j_call: TRBJ2-7
clone_size: NA
cdr3_nt: TGTGCCAGCAGTGGGACAGCCTACGAGCAGTACTTC
cdr3_aa: CASSGTAYEQYF

v_call: TRBV10-3
d_call: NA
j_call: TRBJ1-2
clone_size: NA
cdr3_nt: TGTGCCATCAGTGAGTCGACGGGGTTTGGTGGCTACACCTTC
cdr3_aa: CAISESTGFGGYTF

v_call: TRBV21-1
d_call: NA
j_call: TRBJ1-4
clone_size: NA
cdr3_nt: TGTGCCAGCAGCCAGTCCGAGGAGCGGTATGAAAAACTGTTTTTT
cdr3_aa: CASSQSEERYEKLFF

v_call: TRBV19
d_call: NA
j_call: TRBJ1-3
clone_size: NA
cdr3_nt: TGTGCCAGTAGTACAGGGGCCTCTGGAAACACCATATATTTT
cdr3_aa: CASSTGASGNTIYF

v_call: TRBV18
d_call: NA
j_call: TRBJ1-5
clone_size: NA
cdr3_nt: TGTGCCAGCTCACTTAGGGACAATCAGCCCCAGCATTTT
cdr3_aa: CASSLRDNQPQHF

v_call: TRBV5-6
d_call: NA
j_call: TRBJ1-4
clone_size: NA
cdr3_nt: TGTGCCAGCAGCTCTAGGTTGGGCGCTAATGAAAAACTGTTTTTT
cdr3_aa: CASSSRLGANEKLFF

v_call: TRBV11-2
d_call: TRBD2
j_call: TRBJ2-2
clone_size: NA
cdr3_nt: TGTGCCAGCAGCTCAGGACTAGCGGGACACACCGGGGAGCTGTTTTTT
cdr3_aa: CASSSGLAGHTGELFF

v_call: TRBV14
d_call: TRBD2
j_call: TRBJ2-7
clone_size: NA
cdr3_nt: TGTGCCAGCAGCCAGGCGTTCAATGCGGGGGAACTCTACGAGCAGTACTTC
cdr3_aa: CASSQAFNAGELYEQYF

v_call: TRBV18
d_call: NA
j_call: TRBJ2-7
clone_size: NA
cdr3_nt: TGTGCCAGCTCCCGGAGAACCGGGACACCATCCTACGAGCAGTACTTC
cdr3_aa: CASSRRTGTPSYEQYF

v_call: TRBV10-2
d_call: TRBD2
j_call: TRBJ2-3
clone_size: NA
cdr3_nt: TGCGCCAGCAGCCCGGGACTAGCGGGACTCACAGATACGCAGTATTTT
cdr3_aa: CASSPGLAGLTDTQYF

v_call: TRBV28
d_call: TRBD1
j_call: TRBJ1-6
clone_size: NA
cdr3_nt: TGTGCCAGCAGTTTTGGAGGGGGCAGTTCACCCCTCCACTTT
cdr3_aa: CASSFGGGSSPLHF

v_call: TRBV15
d_call: NA
j_call: TRBJ1-5
clone_size: NA
cdr3_nt: TGTGCCACCAGCAGAGATCTTTACCGGGGCCCGAGCAATCAGCCCCAGCATTTT
cdr3_aa: CATSRDLYRGPSNQPQHF

v_call: TRBV28
d_call: NA
j_call: TRBJ1-3
clone_size: NA
cdr3_nt: TGTGCCAGCAGTAGTTCGAGCGGCTCTTCTGGAAACACCATATATTTT
cdr3_aa: CASSSSSGSSGNTIYF

v_call: TRBV29-1
d_call: NA
j_call: TRBJ2-3
clone_size: once
cdr3_nt: TGCAGCGGAGGGGGGGCAGGGGACACAGATACGCAGTATTTT
cdr3_aa: CSGGGAGDTDTQYF

v_call: TRBV18
d_call: TRBD1
j_call: TRBJ1-2
clone_size: NA
cdr3_nt: TGTGCCAGCTCACCATCAGGGGGCCGTAACTATGGCTACACCTTC
cdr3_aa: CASSPSGGRNYGYTF

v_call: TRBV5-1
d_call: TRBD2
j_call: TRBJ2-1
clone_size: NA
cdr3_nt: TGCGCCAGCAGCTCTCTATCTAGCGGGAGAGCCTACAATGAGCAGTTCTTC
cdr3_aa: CASSSLSSGRAYNEQFF

v_call: TRBV5-4
d_call: NA
j_call: TRBJ2-7
clone_size: NA
cdr3_nt: TGTGCCATGCGACCCGTCCTGGCAGGGTTCGTCGAGCAGTACTTC
cdr3_aa: CAMRPVLAGFVEQYF

v_call: TRBV15
d_call: NA
j_call: TRBJ1-2
clone_size: NA
cdr3_nt: TGTGCCACCAGCAGAGATCCGAAGGAGTCCTATGGCTACACCTTC
cdr3_aa: CATSRDPKESYGYTF

v_call: TRBV29-1
d_call: NA
j_call: TRBJ1-1
clone_size: NA
cdr3_nt: TGCAGCGTTGATGGCAGGGGAGGGACTGAAGCTTTCTTT
cdr3_aa: CSVDGRGGTEAFF

v_call: TRBV6-5
d_call: NA
j_call: TRBJ1-2
clone_size: NA
cdr3_nt: TGTGCCAGCAGCTCCCCATGGGGGCAAGTCCGTGGCTACACCTTC
cdr3_aa: CASSSPWGQVRGYTF

v_call: TRBV7-2
d_call: NA
j_call: TRBJ1-5
clone_size: once
cdr3_nt: TGTGCCAGCAGCCCAGAGCGGGGGCGGACTCAGCCCCAGCATTTT
cdr3_aa: CASSPERGRTQPQHF

v_call: TRBV2
d_call: TRBD1
j_call: TRBJ2-2
clone_size: NA
cdr3_nt: TGTGCCAGCAGCGACACCGGGACAGGGAACACCGGGGAGCTGTTTTTT
cdr3_aa: CASSDTGTGNTGELFF

v_call: TRBV27
d_call: NA
j_call: TRBJ1-2
clone_size: NA
cdr3_nt: TGTGCCAGCAGTTCGTTCGTAGAGGACGGGGGCTACACCTTC
cdr3_aa: CASSSFVEDGGYTF

v_call: TRBV7-2
d_call: NA
j_call: TRBJ2-7
clone_size: NA
cdr3_nt: TGTGCCAGCAGCTCCTCAATCCAGGCCTACGAGCAGTACTTC
cdr3_aa: CASSSSIQAYEQYF

v_call: TRBV5-1
d_call: NA
j_call: TRBJ2-2
clone_size: NA
cdr3_nt: TGCGCCAGCAGCACGGACAGCAACACCGGGGAGCTGTTTTTT
cdr3_aa: CASSTDSNTGELFF

v_call: TRBV28
d_call: NA
j_call: TRBJ1-1
clone_size: NA
cdr3_nt: TGTGCCAGCAGTCTAGACCCAGGGTTGGGGTCAATGAACACTGAAGCTTTCTTT
cdr3_aa: CASSLDPGLGSMNTEAFF

v_call: TRBV27
d_call: TRBD1
j_call: TRBJ1-1
clone_size: NA
cdr3_nt: TGTGCCAGCAGTTTATCGGACAGGGGGCTGAACACTGAAGCTTTCTTT
cdr3_aa: CASSLSDRGLNTEAFF

v_call: TRBV18
d_call: NA
j_call: TRBJ1-1
clone_size: NA
cdr3_nt: TGTGCCAGCTCAGTACAGGGAATGGCCACTGAAGCTTTCTTT
cdr3_aa: CASSVQGMATEAFF

v_call: TRBV6-5
d_call: NA
j_call: TRBJ2-7
clone_size: NA
cdr3_nt: TGTGCCAGCAGTTACTTGGGGGCCCCAACCTACGAGCAGTACTTC
cdr3_aa: CASSYLGAPTYEQYF

v_call: TRBV14
d_call: TRBD2
j_call: TRBJ2-1
clone_size: NA
cdr3_nt: TGTGCCAGCAGCCAAGACCTCCCAACTAGCGGGAGTCAGTTCTTC
cdr3_aa: CASSQDLPTSGSQFF

v_call: TRBV2
d_call: TRBD2
j_call: TRBJ2-1
clone_size: NA
cdr3_nt: TGTGCCAGCAGACTAGCGGCATCCTACAATGAGCAGTTCTTC
cdr3_aa: CASRLAASYNEQFF

v_call: TRBV2
d_call: NA
j_call: TRBJ2-7
clone_size: NA
cdr3_nt: TGTGCCAGCAGACAGAGCTCCTACGAGCAGTACTTC
cdr3_aa: CASRQSSYEQYF

v_call: TRBV5-1
d_call: NA
j_call: TRBJ1-4
clone_size: NA
cdr3_nt: TGCGCCAGCAGCCTCCATCGACAGAATGAAAAACTGTTTTTT
cdr3_aa: CASSLHRQNEKLFF

v_call: TRBV19
d_call: TRBD1
j_call: TRBJ1-5
clone_size: NA
cdr3_nt: TGTGCCAGTAGCCCTACAGGGGGCAATCAGCCCCAGCATTTT
cdr3_aa: CASSPTGGNQPQHF

v_call: TRBV4-1
d_call: NA
j_call: TRBJ1-3
clone_size: NA
cdr3_nt: TGCGCCAGCAGGGTTGATCAAACTGGAAACACCATATATTTT
cdr3_aa: CASRVDQTGNTIYF

v_call: TRBV5-1
d_call: NA
j_call: TRBJ2-6
clone_size: NA
cdr3_nt: TGCGCCAGCAGTATCTCTGGGGCCAACGTCCTGACTTTC
cdr3_aa: CASSISGANVLTF

v_call: TRBV5-4
d_call: NA
j_call: TRBJ1-1
clone_size: NA
cdr3_nt: TGTGCCAGCAGCTTGGCGGGGGGTTTTGGGGCTTTCTTT
cdr3_aa: CASSLAGGFGAFF

v_call: TRBV5-1
d_call: TRBD2
j_call: TRBJ2-1
clone_size: NA
cdr3_nt: TGCGCCAGCAGCTTGACTAGCGGGTGGAACAATGAGCAGTTCTTC
cdr3_aa: CASSLTSGWNNEQFF

v_call: TRBV2
d_call: NA
j_call: TRBJ1-4
clone_size: NA
cdr3_nt: TGTGCCAGCAGTTTGACCGTAACAGGGGAAAAACTGTTTTTT
cdr3_aa: CASSLTVTGEKLFF

v_call: TRBV27
d_call: NA
j_call: TRBJ2-7
clone_size: NA
cdr3_nt: TGTGCCAGCAGTCCCTTAACTGCGGGGGCCCTCTCCTACGAGCAGTACTTC
cdr3_aa: CASSPLTAGALSYEQYF

v_call: TRBV28
d_call: TRBD2
j_call: TRBJ2-4
clone_size: NA
cdr3_nt: TGTGCCAGCAGCGGAGCGGGAATCGGCGACAAAAACATTCAGTACTTC
cdr3_aa: CASSGAGIGDKNIQYF

v_call: TRBV10-3
d_call: TRBD2
j_call: TRBJ2-1
clone_size: NA
cdr3_nt: TGTGCCATCATGGGGGTCGATAGACGTAGCGGGAATTCCTACAATGAGCAGTTCTTC
cdr3_aa: CAIMGVDRRSGNSYNEQFF

v_call: TRBV6-1
d_call: TRBD2
j_call: TRBJ2-5
clone_size: once
cdr3_nt: TGTGCCAGCAGGAAAGTAGCGGGAGGACATATAGAGCAGTACTTC
cdr3_aa: CASRKVAGGHIEQYF

v_call: TRBV30
d_call: NA
j_call: TRBJ2-7
clone_size: once
cdr3_nt: TGTGCCTGGAGTAGGGGGGACTACGAGCAGTACTTC
cdr3_aa: CAWSRGDYEQYF

v_call: TRBV6-1
d_call: NA
j_call: TRBJ1-2
clone_size: NA
cdr3_nt: TGTGCCAGCACCGGACAGCCCTATGGCTACACCTTC
cdr3_aa: CASTGQPYGYTF

v_call: TRBV28
d_call: TRBD1
j_call: TRBJ1-3
clone_size: NA
cdr3_nt: TGTGCCAGCAGTTCCCCCGGGACAGTTCCCTCTGGAAACACCATATATTTT
cdr3_aa: CASSSPGTVPSGNTIYF

v_call: TRBV9
d_call: NA
j_call: TRBJ1-4
clone_size: NA
cdr3_nt: TGTGCCAGCAGCGACGGGAGTGGGGAAAAACTGTTTTTT
cdr3_aa: CASSDGSGEKLFF